This T cell receptor beta chain stems from a study of T cells in Graves' hyperthyroidism and ophthalmopathy. Study outcomes and limitations: Progression to ophthalmopathy was predicted a median of about six months early.

This clonotype appeared many times. Its cognate antigen is unknown. Amplification of TCR beta CDR3 regions was performed using RNA transcripts as template. During a first-round RT-PCR of the TCR CDR3, the HTBI primer set was used. TCRdb re-called the multiplex PCR reads through MiXCR, storing one row per CDR3 protein. The repertoire holds about 720,000 distinct CDR3 sequences, with around 17% as singletons. CDR1 and CDR2 from the germline V gene are MNHNS and SASEGT. J gave up 9 bases and V 7 bases, and 8 bases lay outside the gene matches. The CDR3 length is 15 residues. Graves' hyperthyroidism was deemed stable given no ophthalmopathy progression within 18 months. It was uncontrolled infection, other autoimmune disease, pregnancy or lactation that excluded patients.

Sequences were obtained from blood. The gene calls are TRBV6-1 and TRBJ2-1; 14 nucleotides align to TRBD2. This TCR was recovered from a man aged 18 to 30 with Graves' hyperthyroidism. CDR3 amino acids: CASNPTSGRAFEQFF. The CDR3 DNA is TGTGCCAGCAACCCGACTAGCGGGAGGGCCTTTGAGCAGTTCTTC.